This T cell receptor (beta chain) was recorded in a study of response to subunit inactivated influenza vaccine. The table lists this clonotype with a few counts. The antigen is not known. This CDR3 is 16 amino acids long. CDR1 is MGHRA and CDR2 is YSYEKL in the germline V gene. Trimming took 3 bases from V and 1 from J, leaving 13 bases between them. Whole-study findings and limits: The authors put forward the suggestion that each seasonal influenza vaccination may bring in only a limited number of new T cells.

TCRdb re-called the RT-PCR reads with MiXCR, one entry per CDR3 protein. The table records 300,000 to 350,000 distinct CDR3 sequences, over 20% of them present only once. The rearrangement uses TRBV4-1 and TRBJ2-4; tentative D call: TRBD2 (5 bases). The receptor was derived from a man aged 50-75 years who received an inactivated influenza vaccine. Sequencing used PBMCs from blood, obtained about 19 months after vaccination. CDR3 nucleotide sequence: TGCGCCAGCAGCCAGGGCCCGGGAAAGGCCAAAAACATTCAGTACTTC. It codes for CASSQGPGKAKNIQYF.